The rows below give T cell receptor beta chains drawn from one sample of a study of identical twins. TCRdb fed the 5' RACE reads into MiXCR, producing one record per CDR3 protein. Seen here are about 340,000 distinct CDR3 sequences, about 9% observed once, and the top ten hold 7.5% to 9.5%. Sequencing was carried out using naive T cells sorted from blood. The source of these receptors is a woman aged 50 to 60 in good health. Both conserved end residues are part of each CDR3. Each record gives: V gene, J gene, D gene, clone size, CDR3 protein, CDR3 DNA. A D gene is named only where the DNA matches it firmly. Size values are once, few and many counts, or a class for expanded clones, and some rows have none.

>TRBV20-1|TRBJ1-3|-|few
CSATRDGGNTIYF
TGCAGTGCTACCCGGGACGGTGGAAACACCATATATTTT
>TRBV24-1|TRBJ2-2|-|many
CATSDLDRLPNTGELFF
TGTGCCACCAGTGACCTTGACAGGTTACCGAACACCGGGGAGCTGTTTTTT
>TRBV30|TRBJ2-1|-|-
CACLRAIGELFF
TGTGCCTGCCTTCGGGCGATCGGTGAGCTGTTCTTC
>TRBV24-1|TRBJ2-1|-|many
CATSDLQIPSNEQFF
TGTGCCACCAGTGATTTGCAAATCCCCAGCAATGAGCAGTTCTTC
>TRBV7-9|TRBJ2-1|TRBD2|few
CASSSMSGSGFNEQFF
TGTGCCAGCAGCTCTATGAGCGGGAGCGGGTTCAATGAGCAGTTCTTC
>TRBV5-1|TRBJ2-1|-|few
CASSLGFRLEQFF
TGCGCCAGCAGCTTGGGGTTCCGACTTGAGCAGTTCTTC
>TRBV5-6|TRBJ2-4|-|few
CASSPGSSKNIQYF
TGTGCCAGCAGCCCAGGATCTTCCAAAAACATTCAGTACTTC
>TRBV5-1|TRBJ1-1|TRBD1|-
CASSFSRDRGPNTEAFF
TGCGCCAGCAGCTTTAGTCGGGACAGGGGACCCAACACTGAAGCTTTCTTT
>TRBV20-1|TRBJ2-7|TRBD2|few
CSASSGGTYEQYF
TGCAGTGCTTCTAGCGGAGGTACCTACGAGCAGTACTTC
>TRBV6-5|TRBJ1-1|-|many
CASSYLVQYTEAFF
TGTGCCAGCAGCTATCTTGTGCAGTACACTGAAGCTTTCTTT
>TRBV6-5|TRBJ2-4|-|few
CASSKTGAGAKNIQYF
TGTGCCAGCAGTAAAACAGGGGCGGGGGCCAAAAACATTCAGTACTTC
>TRBV3-1|TRBJ2-2|-|many
CASSQKFNGELFF
TGTGCCAGCAGCCAAAAGTTTAACGGGGAGCTGTTTTTT
>TRBV7-9|TRBJ1-2|TRBD1|-
CASSLQGASGYTF
TGTGCCAGCAGCCTTCAGGGGGCTAGCGGCTACACCTTC
>TRBV5-4|TRBJ2-5|-|few
CASSLGSEQETQYF
TGTGCCAGCAGCTTGGGGTCAGAGCAAGAGACCCAGTACTTC
>TRBV6-1|TRBJ1-5|TRBD1|few
CASSANPTGNQPQHF
TGTGCCAGCAGTGCTAATCCGACAGGGAATCAGCCCCAGCATTTT
>TRBV30|TRBJ1-2|-|-
CAWSRWTVSNYGYTF
TGTGCCTGGAGTCGGTGGACGGTTTCTAACTATGGCTACACCTTC
>TRBV12-3/TRBV12-4|TRBJ2-1|TRBD2|few
CASSLARGYSNNEQFF
TGTGCCAGCAGTTTAGCGCGGGGGTACTCGAACAATGAGCAGTTCTTC
>TRBV3-1|TRBJ2-3|-|few
CATGGEILTDTQYF
TGTGCCACAGGGGGGGAGATTCTCACAGATACGCAGTATTTT
>TRBV11-2|TRBJ2-4|TRBD1|many
CASSFGQGRNIQYF
TGTGCCAGCAGCTTTGGACAGGGAAGAAACATTCAGTACTTC
>TRBV24-1|TRBJ2-5|TRBD1|few
CATSDVGQGRETQYF
TGTGCCACCAGTGATGTCGGACAGGGAAGAGAGACCCAGTACTTC